Below are 18 T cell receptor beta chains sequenced from a single sample in a study of cytomegalovirus exposure and HLA in healthy donors. This table comes from immunoSEQ multiplex PCR, and its TCRdb copy is limited to in-frame clones, with some not included. The sample has approximately 150,000 clones; around 90% are singletons. Sequenced sample: PBMCs. These receptors all come from a woman aged 18-29 years in good health and CMV-seropositive.

This CDR3 reads CASRTGETQYF. The CDR3 nucleotides read TGTGCCAGCAGGACCGGGGAGACCCAGTACTTC. V usage is TRBV2 and J usage is TRBJ2-5; D call uncertain. This CDR3 is 11 amino acids long. V was clipped by 6 bases and J by 5 bases, with 7 bases between them. Germline values: CDR1 SNHLY, CDR2 FYNNEI.

The CDR3 loop reads CASNNAAGDTQYF. CDR3 in DNA: TGTGCCAGTAACAACGCGGCGGGAGATACGCAGTATTTT. This sequence joins TRBV19 and TRBJ2-3; tentatively, D is TRBD2 (5 bases). CDR1 LNHDA and CDR2 SQIVND come from the germline V gene (reference sequence). This CDR3 has 13 residues. Trimming shortened V by 7 bases and J by 5 bases, and 13 bases separated the two germline ends.

This clone was seen only once. CDR3 in amino acids: CASSLATGPGGRQYF. CDR3 in DNA: TGCGCCAGCAGCTTGGCTACCGGACCGGGGGGGCGACAGTACTTC. The chain employs TRBV5-1 and TRBJ2-7, with TRBD2 identical over 8 bases. Germline CDR1 and CDR2: SGHRS and YFSETQ. The CDR3 sequence is 15 residues long. With 0 bases clipped from V and 10 bases from J, the junction kept 12 bases outside the gene matches. Full variable domain (rest looked up from reference TRBV5-1 and TRBJ2-7): KAGVTQTPRYLIKTRGQQVTLSCSPISGHRSVSWYQQTPGQGLQFLFEYFSETQRNKGNFPGRFSGRQFSNSRSEMNVSTLELGDSALYLCASSLATGPGGRQYFGPGTRLTVT.

The rearrangement joins TRBV28 to TRBJ2-7; 12 positions match TRBD2. Per germline, CDR1 MDHEN and CDR2 SYDVKM. The CDR3 is made up of 17 amino acids. V lost 4 bases and J lost 2; bases outside the gene matches: 9. The CDR3 protein is CASSSGTSGLRAYEQYF. The CDR3 coding sequence is TGTGCCAGCAGTTCCGGGACTAGCGGGCTTCGTGCCTACGAGCAGTACTTC.

The chain combines TRBV2 with TRBJ1-6, with TRBD1 matching over 8 bases. Trimming took 7 bases from V and 0 from J; bases not matched to a gene: 11. The CDR3 covers 18 residues. The germline V gene has CDR1 SNHLY and CDR2 FYNNEI. CDR3 in DNA: TGTGCCAGCACCCCCCCGACAGGGGCTGGCTCCTATAATTCACCCCTCCACTTT. Translation gives CASTPPTGAGSYNSPLHF.

The V gene is TRBV2, the J gene TRBJ2-6, with D perhaps TRBD2 (6 bases). Germline V gene data show CDR1 as SNHLY and CDR2 as FYNNEI. CDR3 length: 16 amino acids. Trimming cost V 6 bases and J 0 bases, with 12 bases left between them. The CDR3 DNA reads TGTGCCAGCAGGGGGGGACGCCGCTCTGGGGCCAACGTCCTGACTTTC. It specifies CASRGGRRSGANVLTF.

The rearrangement uses TRBV27 and TRBJ2-5, with unresolved D. Per the germline V gene, CDR1 is MNHEY and CDR2 is SMNVEV (reference sequence). Trimming removed 6 bases from V and 2 bases from J, with 13 bases in between. The CDR3 runs to 14 residues. The CDR3 reads CASSEPYSQETQYF. For the CDR3, the DNA is TGTGCCAGCAGCGAACCTTACAGTCAAGAGACCCAGTACTTC.

This rearrangement joins TRBV18 to TRBJ2-6; D is unclear. V was clipped by 3 bases and J by 2 bases, with 5 bases between them. Germline CDR1 reads KGHSH; CDR2 reads LQKENI. The CDR3 covers 14 residues. The CDR3 DNA reads as TGTGCCAGCTCACCCCCCACTGGGGCCAACGTCCTGACTTTC. Translated, it gives CASSPPTGANVLTF.

This CDR3 is CASSVRGDSSYNEQFF. In DNA, the CDR3 is TGTGCCAGCAGCGTACGAGGGGACAGCTCCTACAATGAGCAGTTCTTC. The chain employs TRBV9 and TRBJ2-1, with TRBD1 matching 7 bases. Germline V gives CDR1 SGDLS, CDR2 YYNGEE. J gave up 0 bases and V 1 base, and 4 bases lay outside the gene matches. The CDR3 has 16 amino acids.

The V and J genes are TRBV7-9 and TRBJ2-2, with TRBD2 matching 8 bases. Germline V gene sequence: CDR1 SEHNR, CDR2 FQNEAQ (reference sequence). CDR3 size: 19 residues. The V gene end was trimmed by 1 base and the J gene end by 0 bases; junction bases not matched to a gene: 10. The CDR3 protein is CASSLGRLAGSPNTGELFF. The CDR3 DNA reads as TGTGCCAGCAGCTTAGGTCGGCTAGCGGGCTCGCCGAACACCGGGGAGCTGTTTTTT. Complete variable domain (other parts from reference TRBV7-9 and TRBJ2-2): DTGVSQNPRHKITKRGQNVTFRCDPISEHNRLYWYRQTLGQGPEFLTYFQNEAQLEKSRLLSDRFSAERPKGSFSTLEIQRTEQGDSAMYLCASSLGRLAGSPNTGELFFGEGSRLTVL.

This clone was recorded once. The rearrangement links TRBV7-9 to TRBJ1-1, with 12 bases matching TRBD1. Germline V gene data show CDR1 as SEHNR and CDR2 as FQNEAQ (reference sequence). The junction had 2 bases not matched to a gene; V was cut back by 1 base and J by 8 bases. This CDR3 is built from 14 residues. Here the CDR3 reads CASSLGDRGPEAFF. DNA of the CDR3: TGTGCCAGCAGCTTAGGGGACAGGGGGCCCGAAGCTTTCTTT.

The chain recombines TRBV28 with TRBJ2-7; D may be TRBD2 (6 bases). V lost 6 bases to trimming and J lost 1 base, with 16 bases between them. The CDR3 is made up of 15 amino acids. The germline CDR1 and CDR2 sequences are MDHEN and SYDVKM. CDR3 amino acids: CASSSPYGSSYEQYF. CDR3 nucleotides: TGTGCCAGCAGCTCTCCCTACGGGAGTTCCTACGAGCAGTACTTC. Full variable domain (outside the CDR3, taken from reference TRBV28 and TRBJ2-7): DVKVTQSSRYLVKRTGEKVFLECVQDMDHENMFWYRQDPGLGLRLIYFSYDVKMKEKGDIPEGYSVSREKKERFSLILESASTNQTSMYLCASSSPYGSSYEQYFGPGTRLTVT.

The rearrangement joins TRBV30 to TRBJ1-6; possibly TRBD1 for D (5 bases). V was clipped by 0 bases and J by 7 bases, with 13 bases between them. Looked up from germline, CDR1 is GTSNPN and CDR2 is SVGIG (reference sequence). The CDR3 sequence is 15 residues long. Here the CDR3 reads CAWSVRRGGNSPLHF. The DNA for the CDR3 is TGTGCCTGGAGTGTACGTAGGGGAGGGAATTCACCCCTCCACTTT.

V is TRBV5-1 and J is TRBJ2-7, with TRBD2 as a possible D gene (5 bases). The germline V and J ends were trimmed by 0 bases and 7 bases, with 20 bases remaining between them. The CDR3 has 16 amino acids. Germline loops: CDR1 SGHRS, CDR2 YFSETQ. In nucleotides, the CDR3 is TGCGCCAGCAGCTTGGGAGGTACAGCGAAAACGGGAGAGCAGTACTTC. Translation gives CASSLGGTAKTGEQYF.

V usage is TRBV19 and J usage is TRBJ2-3; no clear D gene. Germline V gene lookup returns CDR1 LNHDA and CDR2 SQIVND (reference sequence). V lost 3 bases and J lost 5, with 12 bases in between. This CDR3 is built from 14 residues. For the CDR3, the DNA is TGTGCCAGTAGTATCTCAGCGCCTAGAGATACGCAGTATTTT. It is translated as CASSISAPRDTQYF.

The chain carries TRBV5-6 and TRBJ2-1, with 10 positions matching TRBD2. Trimming at V came to 5 bases and at J to 6 bases, leaving 14 bases not matched to a gene. The CDR3 consists of 17 residues. Looked up from germline, CDR1 is SGHDT and CDR2 is YYEEEE. The CDR3 reads CASSHEGFGLAVNEQFF. The CDR3 DNA reads as TGTGCCAGCAGTCACGAGGGGTTCGGACTAGCGGTCAATGAGCAGTTCTTC.

This chain uses TRBV2 with TRBJ2-1, with 8 bases lining up with TRBD2. V dropped 4 bases and J dropped 4; count of bases not matched to a gene: 6. CDR1 and CDR2 (germline): SNHLY, FYNNEI. The CDR3 is 15 amino acids. The CDR3 nucleotides read TGTGCCAGCAGTGGGCCACTAGCGGCGTACAATGAGCAGTTCTTC. Translating it yields CASSGPLAAYNEQFF.

The genes are TRBV4-2 and TRBJ2-2, with D maybe TRBD1 (6 bases). Germline V gene sequence: CDR1 LGHNA, CDR2 YNFKEQ. The CDR3 extends over 15 amino acids. Trimming removed 1 base at V and 3 bases at J, with 9 bases between. CDR3 sequence (DNA): TGTGCCAGCAGCCAAGTCGAGGGGGACACCGGGGAGCTGTTTTTT. It yields the protein CASSQVEGDTGELFF.